The source of this T cell receptor (beta chain) is a study of CD8+CD57+ T cells in acquired aplastic anemia. Study overall: Sorted CD4+ and CD8+ cells yielded DNA averaging around 3.2 ug. Whole-study results and caveats: Some 31 sequences, all CD8+ CDR3, were shared between patients and controls.

Using genomic DNA as the template, TCR beta VDJ and CDR3 profiling was carried out. TCRdb re-derived calls from the reads in MiXCR, one entry per CDR3 protein. The data contain 150,000 to 200,000 distinct CDR3 sequences, 46% of them singletons. The CDR3 runs to 13 residues. Trimming removed 7 bases from V and 6 bases from J; junction bases left unmatched: 8. In germline, CDR1 is SNHLY, CDR2 FYNNEI. About this clonotype: Its target is unknown.

This clonotype was obtained from a human donor in good health. V gene TRBV2 combines with J gene TRBJ1-1; 7 bases match TRBD1. The specimen was sorted CD4+, CD8+, or CD8+CD57+ T cells (not recorded which) from PBMCs. The DNA for the CDR3 is TGTGCCAGCACCAGAACGACAGGGTCTGAAGCTTTCTTT. Amino acid sequence: CASTRTTGSEAFF.